Shown below are 28 T cell receptor beta chains from a single sample sequenced in a study of blood T cell repertoires in COVID-19. Only in-frame clones appear in the TCRdb table, and some are missing; sequencing was by immunoSEQ multiplex PCR. The data hold 80,000 or so clones, with about four fifths observed a single time. Sequenced sample: peripheral blood. Receptors originate from an older man with acute or convalescent COVID-19.

This chain joins TRBV9 and TRBJ1-1; 9 bases are shared with TRBD1. V trimming: 2 bases; J trimming: 9 bases; junction bases outside the gene matches: 5. CDR1 SGDLS and CDR2 YYNGEE come from the germline V gene. The CDR3 sequence is 13 residues long. CDR3 coding DNA: TGTGCCAGCAGCGTGGAATACAGGGGGCAAGCTTTCTTT. Protein product: CASSVEYRGQAFF.

This rearrangement joins TRBV19 to TRBJ2-3, with D possibly TRBD1 on 5 matching bases. V dropped 6 bases and J dropped 0 bases, with 7 bases sitting between them. Germline CDR1 reads LNHDA; CDR2 reads SQIVND (reference sequence). The CDR3 is 13 residues long. CDR3 loop: CASSPGSTDTQYF. The CDR3 DNA reads TGTGCCAGTAGCCCAGGGAGCACAGATACGCAGTATTTT.

This rearrangement joins TRBV30 to TRBJ1-6, with 7 bases lining up with TRBD1. The CDR3 consists of 14 residues. CDR1 is GTSNPN and CDR2 is SVGIG in the germline V gene (reference sequence). Trimming removed 0 bases from V and 8 bases from J; junction bases left unmatched: 4. CDR3 sequence reads: CAWSVLRGDSPLHF. CDR3 nucleotide sequence: TGTGCCTGGAGTGTACTCAGGGGGGATTCACCCCTCCACTTT.

V is TRBV11-2 and J is TRBJ2-7, with TRBD2 matching over 10 bases. J gave up 6 bases and V 4 bases, and 9 bases lay outside the gene matches. The CDR3 spans 15 residues. Germline-derived CDR1 and CDR2 are SGHAT and FQNNGV. CDR3: CASSSPTSGVSEQYF. In DNA form, the CDR3 reads TGTGCCAGCAGCTCCCCAACTAGCGGGGTAAGCGAGCAGTACTTC.

The CDR3 DNA sequence: TGTGCCTGGAGTGACTGGGCGGGGGCTTACAATGAGCAGTTCTTC. Its protein is CAWSDWAGAYNEQFF. The chain has TRBV30 and TRBJ2-1, with D possibly matching TRBD2 (7 bases). The germline V gene has CDR1 GTSNPN and CDR2 SVGIG (reference sequence). Trimming removed 1 base from V and 4 bases from J, with 14 bases in between. This CDR3 comprises 15 residues.

This sequence joins TRBV5-1 and TRBJ2-5, with TRBD1 matching over 7 bases. The V and J ends lost 4 bases and 2 bases, in that order; junction bases with no gene match: 5. The CDR3 consists of 14 residues. CDR1 is SGHRS, CDR2 YFSETQ, per germline. The CDR3 region has the DNA TGCGCCAGCAGCACGACAGGGTTTCAAGAGACCCAGTACTTC. Amino acids: CASSTTGFQETQYF. Full variable domain (missing parts from reference TRBV5-1 and TRBJ2-5): KAGVTQTPRYLIKTRGQQVTLSCSPISGHRSVSWYQQTPGQGLQFLFEYFSETQRNKGNFPGRFSGRQFSNSRSEMNVSTLELGDSALYLCASSTTGFQETQYFGPGTRLLVL.

The chain couples TRBV19 to TRBJ2-1, with 8 bases lining up with TRBD1. After removal of 5 bases from V and 5 bases from J, the junction contained 8 bases not matched to a gene. The V gene's germline CDR1 is LNHDA and CDR2 SQIVND (reference sequence). CDR3 length: 15 amino acids. The CDR3 nucleotides are TGTGCCAGTAGTTCCGGACAGGGTGGGCACAATGAGCAGTTCTTC. Its protein is CASSSGQGGHNEQFF.

This clone showed up just once. The V gene is TRBV7-8, the J gene TRBJ1-4; TRBD1 aligns across 7 bases. The CDR3 is made up of 15 amino acids. The germline V gene encodes CDR1 SGHVS and CDR2 FQNEAQ. V shed 4 bases, J shed 8 bases, and the junction held 10 bases outside the gene matches. This CDR3 reads CASSWRQGRDEKLFF. As DNA, the CDR3 is TGTGCCAGCAGCTGGAGACAGGGAAGGGACGAAAAACTGTTTTTT.

V is TRBV5-1 and J is TRBJ1-5; D not certain. V lost 4 bases, J lost 1 base, and 12 bases lay in between. In germline, CDR1 is SGHRS, CDR2 YFSETQ. This CDR3 contains 15 residues. The CDR3 DNA reads as TGCGCCAGCAGCGCGGAGGGCAACAGCAATCAGCCCCAGCATTTT. Protein: CASSAEGNSNQPQHF.

This clone came up once. The genes are TRBV11-3 and TRBJ1-3, with D perhaps TRBD1 (6 bases). Germline V lookup: CDR1 SGHNT, CDR2 YENEEA. The ends were cut back, 5 bases at V and 4 bases at J, with 12 bases in the middle. The CDR3 has 14 amino acids. CDR3 DNA sequence: TGTGCCAGCAGCCTCGGACAGCCAGGAAACACCATATATTTT. Translated, it gives CASSLGQPGNTIYF. The full variable domain, rest sourced from reference TRBV11-3 and TRBJ1-3, is EAGVVQSPRYKIIEKKQPVAFWCNPISGHNTLYWYLQNLGQGPELLIRYENEEAVDDSQLPKDRFSAERLKGVDSTLKIQPAELGDSAVYLCASSLGQPGNTIYFGEGSWLTVV.

This clone was counted between two and nine times. This chain connects TRBV7-9 to TRBJ1-3; no reliable D call. V was trimmed by 1 base and J by 6 bases, leaving 13 bases between them. CDR3 length: 15 amino acids. From germline, CDR1 is SEHNR and CDR2 FQNEAQ (reference sequence). The CDR3 DNA reads as TGTGCCAGCAGCTTAGTGATTTGGGGAGCAAACACCATATATTTT. This codes for CASSLVIWGANTIYF. Complete variable domain (other parts from reference TRBV7-9 and TRBJ1-3): DTGVSQNPRHKITKRGQNVTFRCDPISEHNRLYWYRQTLGQGPEFLTYFQNEAQLEKSRLLSDRFSAERPKGSFSTLEIQRTEQGDSAMYLCASSLVIWGANTIYFGEGSWLTVV.

The CDR3 bases are TGTGCCAGCACTCGGGACAGGGGCAATCAGCCCCAGCATTTT. Protein product: CASTRDRGNQPQHF. The chain is built from TRBV6-5 and TRBJ1-5; 9 bases match TRBD1. Germline CDR1 is MNHEY and CDR2 is SVGAGI. V lost 7 bases, J lost 2 bases, and 3 bases stayed unmatched. This CDR3 has 14 residues.

V gene TRBV7-9 combines with J gene TRBJ1-4; D ambiguous. This CDR3 has 14 residues. CDR1 and CDR2 (germline): SEHNR, FQNEAQ (reference sequence). V was shortened by 4 bases and J by 3 bases, with 9 bases between the two germline ends. This CDR3 is CASSWAGSNEKLFF. CDR3 nucleotides: TGTGCCAGCAGCTGGGCGGGGTCTAATGAAAAACTGTTTTTT.

The chain employs TRBV12-2 and TRBJ2-7; the table's TRBD1 call for D was not verified on the DNA. TRBV12-2 is described as a pseudogene. The CDR3 spans 16 residues. The CDR3 protein is CASRLNKQDSTNEQYF. The CDR3 DNA reads as TGTGCAAGTCGCTTAAACAAACAGGACAGTACAAACGAGCAGTACTTC.

V usage is TRBV30 and J usage is TRBJ1-1, with TRBD1 as a possible D gene (5 bases). The CDR3 totals 14 residues. Trimming took off 4 bases at V and 0 bases at J, with 12 bases between the two ends. Germline assignment: CDR1 GTSNPN and CDR2 SVGIG (reference sequence). As DNA, the CDR3 is TGTGCCTGGATTCCTGGGGGGATGAACACTGAAGCTTTCTTT. Its translation is CAWIPGGMNTEAFF.

This clone has more than one count but fewer than ten. The chain couples TRBV24-1 to TRBJ2-1; 7 nucleotides line up with TRBD1. With V trimmed by 4 bases and J by 7 bases, 9 bases remained unmatched. The CDR3 length is 15 residues. Germline lookup yields CDR1 KGHDR and CDR2 SFDVKD. The CDR3 bases are TGTGCCACCAGTGACAAAACGGGACAGAGGAATGAGCAGTTCTTC. Its protein product is CATSDKTGQRNEQFF.

This clone was recorded many times. The chain employs TRBV6-6 and TRBJ2-1, with D uncertain. Per germline, CDR1 MNHNY and CDR2 SVGAGI (reference sequence). The V and J ends lost 6 bases and 0 bases respectively, with 9 bases between them. CDR3 length: 14 residues. The CDR3 nucleotides read TGTGCCAGCAGCAAAGCTAGCTCCTACAATGAGCAGTTCTTC. As protein: CASSKASSYNEQFF.

The V and J genes are TRBV5-4 and TRBJ2-1; 9 bases are a match to TRBD1. J lost 7 bases, V lost 6 bases, and 8 bases had no gene match. The length of the CDR3 is 14 residues. Germline assignment: CDR1 SGHNT and CDR2 YYREEE (reference sequence). The CDR3: CASKKGGQGNEQFF. The CDR3 nucleotides are TGTGCCAGCAAAAAGGGGGGACAGGGAAATGAGCAGTTCTTC.

V and J are TRBV11-2 and TRBJ2-5, with 7 bases fitting TRBD1. This CDR3 has 14 residues. The ends lost 5 bases at V and 7 bases at J; junction bases unmatched: 10. From germline, CDR1 is SGHAT and CDR2 FQNNGV. The CDR3 DNA is TGTGCCAGCAGCAAAGACAGGGCCGGCGGGACCCAGTACTTC. Amino acids: CASSKDRAGGTQYF.

The CDR3 reads CASSHPGLAGYETQYF. The CDR3 nucleotides are TGCGCCAGCAGTCACCCGGGACTAGCGGGGTACGAGACCCAGTACTTC. The V gene is TRBV23-1, the J gene TRBJ2-5, with 13 bases aligning to TRBD2. Being an ORF, TRBV23-1 has a function that is uncertain. The CDR3 is 16 amino acids. The V and J ends lost 3 bases and 5 bases, in that order; junction bases with no gene match: 6.

The chain carries TRBV3-1 (or the pseudogene TRBV3-2) and TRBJ2-3; 8 bases match TRBD2. The ends lost 1 base at V and 5 bases at J; junction bases unmatched: 14. This CDR3 comprises 18 residues. Germline CDR1 and CDR2: LGHDT and YNNKEL (reference sequence). The CDR3 loop reads CASSQALGSGGQRDTQYF. CDR3 bases: TGTGCCAGCAGCCAAGCATTGGGGTCGGGGGGGCAAAGAGATACGCAGTATTTT.

The chain recombines TRBV5-1 with TRBJ2-7, with 7 bases that match TRBD2. Per the germline V gene, CDR1 is SGHRS and CDR2 is YFSETQ. J was trimmed by 0 bases and V by 2 bases; bases with no gene match: 8. This CDR3 contains 16 residues. CDR3 loop: CASSFNSGSSSYEQYF. Written as DNA, the CDR3 is TGCGCCAGCAGCTTTAATAGCGGGTCGAGCTCCTACGAGCAGTACTTC.

This clone was detected only a few times. J is TRBJ1-5 and V is TRBV2, with D perhaps matching TRBD1 (6 bases). Trimming shortened V by 6 bases and J by 0 bases, and 18 bases separated the two germline ends. The CDR3 loop spans 17 amino acids. Germline CDR1 SNHLY, CDR2 FYNNEI. CDR3 bases: TGTGCCAGCAGGACCGGGACAAGCCACTATAGCAATCAGCCCCAGCATTTT. It encodes CASRTGTSHYSNQPQHF.

The chain links TRBV5-6 to TRBJ1-6; 8 bases fit TRBD1. This CDR3 is 14 amino acids long. V lost 0 bases, J lost 15 bases, and 8 bases stayed unmatched. Germline CDR1 reads SGHDT; CDR2 reads YYEEEE. CDR3 bases: TGTGCCAGCAGCTTGGATCAGGGGGCCGGGCACCTCCACTTT. Encoded protein: CASSLDQGAGHLHF.

This sequence joins TRBV25-1 and TRBJ2-3, with 10 bases identical to TRBD2. Germline CDR1 reads MGHDK; CDR2 reads SYGVNS. Trimming removed 1 base from V and 1 base from J; junction bases left unmatched: 2. The CDR3 consists of 16 residues. The chain's CDR3 is CASSELTSGGTDTQYF. The CDR3 DNA follows: TGTGCCAGCAGTGAATTAACTAGCGGGGGCACAGATACGCAGTATTTT.

V usage is TRBV18 and J usage is TRBJ2-7, with 12 bases fitting TRBD2. The V segment lost 9 bases and the J segment 3 bases; nucleotides outside the gene matches: 3. Looked up from germline, CDR1 is KGHSH and CDR2 is LQKENI. The CDR3 extends over 13 amino acids. DNA of the CDR3: TGTGCCAGTCGGGGACTAGCGGGCTACGAGCAGTACTTC. Translating gives CASRGLAGYEQYF. Looking up the rest from reference TRBV18 and TRBJ2-7 gives the full variable domain: NAGVMQNPRHLVRRRGQEARLRCSPMKGHSHVYWYRQLPEEGLKFMVYLQKENIIDESGMPKERFSAEFPKEGPSILRIQQVVRGDSAAYFCASRGLAGYEQYFGPGTRLTVT.

This sequence joins TRBV19 and TRBJ1-5, with unresolved D. CDR3 length: 15 amino acids. Germline V gives CDR1 LNHDA, CDR2 SQIVND (reference sequence). V was pared by 3 bases and J by 1 base, with 10 bases between. CDR3 DNA sequence: TGTGCCAGTAGTATTAGTATAGCAAGCAATCAGCCCCAGCATTTT. Residues: CASSISIASNQPQHF.

The chain combines TRBV19 with TRBJ1-4, with D possibly being TRBD1 (6 bases). The CDR3 has 15 amino acids. In germline, CDR1 is LNHDA, CDR2 SQIVND (reference sequence). The V gene lost 4 bases and the J gene lost 5 bases, with 14 bases spanning the gap. CDR3 nucleotides: TGTGCCAGTAGTAGAGACAGGTTGACGAATGAAAAACTGTTTTTT. It yields the protein CASSRDRLTNEKLFF.